A selection of T cell receptor beta chains follows, all from one sample in a study of shared clonotypes between healthy human individuals. Profiled with immunoSEQ multiplex PCR; TCRdb holds only in-frame clones, not every one. The sample shows about 1.5 million clones, about 96% of them seen only once. The source material was naive CD4+ T cells sorted from blood. Receptor source: a man in his thirties or forties in good health. Each CDR3 is given without its conserved first and last residue. Each record gives: CDR3 length, J gene, V gene, CDR3 protein.

>15|TRBJ2-2|TRBV4-1
ASSQVLTTVRPGELF
>13|TRBJ1-5|TRBV18
ASSPGTVSNQPQH
>9|TRBJ1-2|TRBV20-1
SGGGIDGYT
>13|TRBJ1-1|TRBV14
ASSSRGGLNTEAF
>16|TRBJ2-6|TRBV5-1
ASSQGTGGISGANVLT
>12|TRBJ1-5|TRBV7-9
ASSPRDSNQPQH
>12|TRBJ2-7|TRBV6-5
ASSSDRGSYEQY
>11|TRBJ2-3|TRBV7-2
ASSRDPTDTQY
>13|TRBJ2-2|TRBV6-6
ASSYGTSGAGELF
>10|TRBJ2-7|TRBV6-5
ATGTGPYEQY